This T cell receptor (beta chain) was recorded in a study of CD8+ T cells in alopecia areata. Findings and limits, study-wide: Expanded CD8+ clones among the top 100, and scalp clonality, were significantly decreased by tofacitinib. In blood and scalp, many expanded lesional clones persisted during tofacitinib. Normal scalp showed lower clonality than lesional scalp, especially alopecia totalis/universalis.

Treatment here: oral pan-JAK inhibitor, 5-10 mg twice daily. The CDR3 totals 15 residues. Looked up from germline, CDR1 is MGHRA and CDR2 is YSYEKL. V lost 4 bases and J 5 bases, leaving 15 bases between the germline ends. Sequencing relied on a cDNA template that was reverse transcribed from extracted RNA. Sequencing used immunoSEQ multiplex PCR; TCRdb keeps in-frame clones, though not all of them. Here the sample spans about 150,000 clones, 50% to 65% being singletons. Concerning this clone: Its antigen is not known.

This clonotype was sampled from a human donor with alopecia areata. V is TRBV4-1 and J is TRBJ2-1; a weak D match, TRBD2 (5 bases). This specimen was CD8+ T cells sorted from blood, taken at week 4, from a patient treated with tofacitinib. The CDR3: CASSPVSEGHNEQFF. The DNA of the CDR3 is TGCGCCAGCAGCCCCGTATCAGAGGGTCACAATGAGCAGTTCTTC.